This is a list of T cell receptor beta chains from one sample in a study of shared clonotypes between healthy human individuals. The table came from immunoSEQ multiplex PCR; TCRdb's copy has only in-frame clones and leaves some out. Seen here are around 2.5 million clones, more than 85% observed once, and the top ten hold more than 0.35%. Sequencing was done on a sample of naive CD4+ T cells from PBMCs. Receptors originate from a man aged 18 to 29 in good health. Some clones in this sample may be carry-over from other donors' samples. Both conserved end residues are part of each CDR3. Not all rows give a size; the values are once, few, many and, for expanded clones, a class.

V gene,J gene,clone size,CDR3 protein
TRBV2,TRBJ1-4,.,CASSGDEEKLFF
TRBV25-1,TRBJ1-2,.,CASSEPRGYTF
TRBV7-2,TRBJ2-5,.,CASTNQETQYF
TRBV18,TRBJ2-7,.,CASSRVSGGTYEQYF
TRBV19,TRBJ1-2,few,CASRGPNYGYTF
TRBV9,TRBJ1-2,.,CASSVDNRAHYGYTF
TRBV30,TRBJ1-1,.,CAWSKGPTEAFF
TRBV2,TRBJ2-2,.,CASRWDGNTGELFF
TRBV2,TRBJ1-5,.,CASSVDRRNQPQHF
TRBV27,TRBJ2-2,.,CASSLSLLAANTGELFF
TRBV25-1,TRBJ2-7,.,CASSLTGGFYEQYF
TRBV7-9,TRBJ1-1,.,CASSRYDGNTEAFF
TRBV28,TRBJ1-1,.,CASSLINLGQDTEAFF
TRBV7-9,TRBJ1-1,.,CASTFGTGNTEAFF
TRBV28,TRBJ1-5,.,CASSLDRLLNQPQHF
TRBV6-6,TRBJ2-5,.,CASTPSIGAAYF
TRBV2,TRBJ2-7,.,CASRKLAGVGYEQYF
TRBV28,TRBJ2-1,.,CASRELAGDFNEQFF
TRBV7-9,TRBJ1-4,once,CASSPQQGQGEKLFF
TRBV28,TRBJ1-1,.,CASSRDSYTEAFF
TRBV19,TRBJ1-3,.,CASSPVRTSGNTIYF
TRBV5-1,TRBJ2-1,.,CASSLMGGNEQFF
TRBV15,TRBJ1-3,once,CATSRDRGSGNTIYF
TRBV11-3,TRBJ2-5,.,CASSPGTQETQYF
TRBV18,TRBJ1-1,.,CASSPITGARTEAFF
TRBV29-1,TRBJ2-7,.,CSAAHSYEQYF